This paragraph covers one T cell receptor (beta chain) sequence. Antigen: not known. The data stem from a study of T cell repertoires in cytomegalovirus infection. Background on the study: Both recently identified HLA-C-restricted and well-studied HLA-B-restricted CMV epitopes were used in the study.

The CDR3 spans 15 residues. V shed 5 bases and J 0 bases; nucleotides not matched to a gene: 7. Overall study results and limits: Ex vivo responses were dominated by HLA-C-restricted CMV-specific TCR beta clonotypes.

TCRdb itself ran the reads through MiXCR, one entry per CDR3 protein. The sample holds approximately 1,000,000 distinct CDR3 sequences, roughly 30% seen once. V usage is TRBV12-3 or TRBV12-4 and J usage is TRBJ2-7; 7 positions match TRBD1. Here the sequenced sample was cultured CD8+ T cells from PBMCs, taken from culture after CMV antigen stimulation. The clonotype comes from a human donor in good health (CMV status not recorded). Some clones in this sample may be carry-over from other donors' samples. The CDR3 nucleotides are TGTGCCAGCAGTACCGGACAGGCAAGCTCCTACGAGCAGTACTTC. Protein product: CASSTGQASSYEQYF.